This passage covers 29 T cell receptor beta chains from one sample sequenced in a study of beta chain features in type 1 diabetes. Since all of the isolated RNA was reverse transcribed, expressed TCRB transcripts were what got sequenced. The repertoire was sequenced with immunoSEQ multiplex PCR; TCRdb's copy has only in-frame clones and lacks some. The sample holds hundreds of thousands of clones, about an eighth seen once. Study-level findings and limits: Among patients with Type 1 diabetes, TCRB CDR3s were moderately but significantly shorter in every one of the four CD4+ subsets.

The antigens these receptors bind are not known. The sequenced sample was naive CD4+ T cells from blood. These receptors were obtained from a young man with type 1 diabetes.

The V and J genes are TRBV29-1 and TRBJ1-1; D unclear. The CDR3 is made up of 12 amino acids. Germline CDR1 and CDR2: SQVTM and ANQGSEA. Trimming stripped 6 bases from V and 5 bases from J, with 13 bases between. DNA for the CDR3: TGCAGCGTCAACAGCCGGGATACTGAAGCTTTCTTT. Translation gives CSVNSRDTEAFF.

The chain employs TRBV10-1 and TRBJ2-1, with D possibly being TRBD1 or TRBD2 (5 bases each). This CDR3 region has 16 residues. V was clipped by 4 bases and J by 6 bases, with 19 bases between them. Germline CDR1 WNHNN, CDR2 SYGVQD (reference sequence). In DNA, the CDR3 is TGCGCCAGCAGTGGCCTGAGACAGTCCGGAGGCAATGAGCAGTTCTTC. This sequence encodes CASSGLRQSGGNEQFF.

This chain joins TRBV6-6 and TRBJ2-3; D is uncertain. With 0 bases removed from V and 10 bases from J, the gap between germline ends came to 5 bases. The CDR3 is made up of 11 amino acids. Germline values: CDR1 MNHNY, CDR2 SVGAGI (reference sequence). This CDR3 reads CASSYSGSQYF. The CDR3 DNA is TGTGCCAGCAGTTACTCCGGTTCGCAGTATTTT.

V is TRBV7-2 and J is TRBJ2-5; the D gene is possibly TRBD1 (5 bases). V was cut by 2 bases and J by 2 bases, with 9 bases left in between. This CDR3 has 14 residues. CDR1 and CDR2 (germline): SGHTA, FQGNSA. The CDR3: CASSLRTQQETQYF. The DNA for the CDR3 is TGTGCCAGCAGCTTAAGGACACAACAAGAGACCCAGTACTTC.

This clone was counted only a few times. The chain is built from TRBV29-1 and TRBJ1-4, with 11 bases matching TRBD1. The J segment lost 7 bases and the V segment lost 7 bases, leaving 5 bases of the junction unmatched. The germline V gene has CDR1 SQVTM and CDR2 ANQGSEA. The CDR3 covers 13 residues. The CDR3 loop reads CSGRTGGFEKLFF. Written as DNA, the CDR3 is TGCAGCGGGAGGACAGGGGGCTTTGAAAAACTGTTTTTT. The entire variable domain, with the rest obtained from reference TRBV29-1 and TRBJ1-4, is as follows: SAVISQKPSRDICQRGTSLTIQCQVDSQVTMMFWYRQQPGQSLTLIATANQGSEATYESGFVIDKFPISRPNLTFSTLTVSNMSPEDSSIYLCSGRTGGFEKLFFGSGTQLSVL.

The chain has TRBV21-1 and TRBJ1-6. TRBV21-1 is labeled a pseudogene. The CDR3 contains 17 residues. DNA of the CDR3: TGTGCCAGCAGCAATTCGGGTGGATGCTCCTATAATTCACCCCTCCACTTT. Protein sequence: CASSNSGGCSYNSPLHF.

This chain links TRBV10-3 with TRBJ2-7, with 10 bases lining up with TRBD2. With 4 bases clipped from V and 6 bases from J, the junction kept 9 bases outside the gene matches. The germline V gene has CDR1 ENHRY and CDR2 SYGVKD. The CDR3 has 15 amino acids. The CDR3 sequence: CAISGVAGGQAEQYF. CDR3 in DNA: TGTGCCATCAGTGGGGTAGCGGGGGGTCAGGCCGAGCAGTACTTC.

In its sample, this clone was seen a few times. This sequence joins TRBV7-8 and TRBJ2-7, with TRBD2 matching over 10 bases. With V trimmed by 5 bases and J by 5 bases, 3 bases remained unmatched. The CDR3 spans 13 residues. Germline V gives CDR1 SGHVS, CDR2 FQNEAQ. The CDR3 reads CASSQRGGNEQYF. CDR3 in DNA: TGTGCCAGCAGCCAGCGGGGGGGCAACGAGCAGTACTTC.

V and J are TRBV6-5 and TRBJ2-1; no clear D gene. This CDR3 has 12 amino acids. From germline, CDR1 is MNHEY and CDR2 SVGAGI. V lost 7 bases to trimming and J lost 8 bases, with 12 bases between them. CDR3 sequence: CASTSGHYEQFF. CDR3 nucleotide sequence: TGTGCCAGCACCTCCGGCCACTATGAGCAGTTCTTC.

The chain uses TRBV7-9 and TRBJ1-1; no clear D. V gave up 8 bases and J gave up 3 bases, with 13 bases separating them. The germline V gene encodes CDR1 SEHNR and CDR2 FQNEAQ (reference sequence). CDR3 length: 13 amino acids. CDR3 sequence (DNA): TGTGCCAGCGGGTCCCTTCGGCACACTGAAGCTTTCTTT. Its translation is CASGSLRHTEAFF.

J is TRBJ2-5 and V is TRBV10-2; 9 bases are shared with TRBD1. Trimming took 5 bases from V and 3 from J; bases not matched to a gene: 4. CDR1 is WSHSY and CDR2 is SAAADI in the germline V gene. The CDR3 runs 14 residues. CDR3 in amino acids: CASSRTGVKETQYF. The CDR3 DNA reads TGCGCCAGCAGTCGGACAGGGGTAAAAGAGACCCAGTACTTC.

The rearrangement links TRBV29-1 to TRBJ2-1, with 7 bases aligning to TRBD1. The CDR3 sequence is 14 residues long. Unmatched junction bases numbered 12, after V lost 6 bases and J lost 7 bases. Germline CDR1 is SQVTM and CDR2 is ANQGSEA. The CDR3 region is CSVHYQGVGNEQFF. The CDR3 DNA sequence: TGCAGCGTCCATTATCAGGGGGTAGGAAATGAGCAGTTCTTC.

Worth noting for this clone: Different DNA sequences within this sample yield the same CDR3. V usage is TRBV5-1 and J usage is TRBJ2-5; no definite D call. Germline CDR1 and CDR2: SGHRS and YFSETQ. V was shortened by 0 bases and J by 2 bases, with 8 bases between the two germline ends. The CDR3 contains 14 residues. CDR3: CASSLALRQETQYF. As DNA, the CDR3 is TGCGCCAGCAGCTTGGCCTTGAGACAAGAGACCCAGTACTTC. Based on the CDR3 plus reference TRBV5-1 and TRBJ2-5, the full variable domain is KAGVTQTPRYLIKTRGQQVTLSCSPISGHRSVSWYQQTPGQGLQFLFEYFSETQRNKGNFPGRFSGRQFSNSRSEMNVSTLELGDSALYLCASSLALRQETQYFGPGTRLLVL.

The chain links TRBV7-6 to TRBJ1-1; 7 bases agree with TRBD1. The CDR3 runs to 16 residues. From germline, CDR1 is SGHVS and CDR2 FNYEAQ. V was clipped by 4 bases and J by 1 base; unmatched bases: 9. The CDR3 DNA reads TGTGCCAGCAGCTCGAACATCCGGGACAGGAACACTGAAGCTTTCTTT. It yields the protein CASSSNIRDRNTEAFF.

Concerning this clone: The same CDR3 can be traced to other DNA sequences in this sample. V is TRBV29-1 and J is TRBJ1-5; the match to TRBD1 covers 7 bases. The CDR3 runs 13 residues. Germline loops: CDR1 SQVTM, CDR2 ANQGSEA. Germline trimming cut 4 bases from V and 5 bases from J; bases unmatched to any gene: 5. In nucleotides, the CDR3 is TGCAGCGTTGGACAGGGAGGGGATCAGCCCCAGCATTTT. Translating it yields CSVGQGGDQPQHF. The variable domain in full, completed from reference TRBV29-1 and TRBJ1-5, reads SAVISQKPSRDICQRGTSLTIQCQVDSQVTMMFWYRQQPGQSLTLIATANQGSEATYESGFVIDKFPISRPNLTFSTLTVSNMSPEDSSIYLCSVGQGGDQPQHFGDGTRLSIL.

The chain employs TRBV6-1 and TRBJ2-1; the D gene could be TRBD1 or TRBD2 (8 bases each). V lost 7 bases to trimming and J lost 9 bases, with 16 bases between them. The CDR3 is 13 residues long. Germline CDR1 reads MNHNS; CDR2 reads SASEGT. The CDR3 DNA reads TGTGCCAGCATTCAGGGGGCGGGAGGTGAGCAGTTCTTC. Translated, it gives CASIQGAGGEQFF.

The chain has TRBV7-2 and TRBJ2-1; the match to TRBD2 covers 15 bases. The ends lost 5 bases at V and 10 bases at J; junction bases unmatched: 6. This CDR3 contains 15 residues. Germline loops: CDR1 SGHTA, CDR2 FQGNSA. The CDR3 DNA reads TGTGCCAGCAGCCCCAGGACTAGCGGGAGGGAAGAGCAGTTCTTC. It is translated as CASSPRTSGREEQFF.

Remarks on this clone: Other DNA sequences from this sample encode an identical CDR3 as well. The V gene is TRBV5-1, the J gene TRBJ2-7; no clear D gene. V lost 0 bases and J 3 bases, leaving 7 bases between the germline ends. The V gene's germline CDR1 is SGHRS and CDR2 YFSETQ. This CDR3 comprises 13 residues. This CDR3 is CASSLVSDYEQYF. CDR3 nucleotides: TGCGCCAGCAGCTTGGTGTCAGACTACGAGCAGTACTTC.

This chain connects TRBV19 to TRBJ1-1; 9 bases are shared with TRBD1. The J segment lost 0 bases and the V segment lost 8 bases, leaving 7 bases of the junction unmatched. There are 15 residues in the CDR3. Germline CDR1 is LNHDA and CDR2 is SQIVND (reference sequence). In nucleotides, the CDR3 is TGTGCCAGTTCGGACAGGGGCATAATGAACACTGAAGCTTTCTTT. It codes for CASSDRGIMNTEAFF.

The J gene is TRBJ2-1, the V gene TRBV9, with 9 positions matching TRBD1. Germline-derived CDR1 and CDR2 are SGDLS and YYNGEE. The V gene end was trimmed by 6 bases and the J gene end by 4 bases; junction bases not matched to a gene: 14. The CDR3 extends over 17 amino acids. The CDR3 nucleotides are TGTGCCAGCACCACGAAGGGAGCGGGACAGGGTTACAATGAGCAGTTCTTC. Translated: CASTTKGAGQGYNEQFF.

As to this clone: Other DNA sequences in this sample translate to the same CDR3. The rearrangement uses TRBV18 and TRBJ1-6; possibly TRBD1 for D (5 bases). CDR1 and CDR2 from the germline V gene are KGHSH and LQKENI. Trimming took 3 bases from V and 10 from J, leaving 10 bases between them. The CDR3 contains 13 residues. In DNA, the CDR3 is TGTGCCAGCTCACCTCCAGGGAGCTCACCCCTCCACTTT. Its translation: CASSPPGSSPLHF.

The chain links TRBV29-1 to TRBJ1-5, with unresolved D. Germline V gene data show CDR1 as SQVTM and CDR2 as ANQGSEA. This CDR3 is 13 amino acids long. Trimming pared 5 bases from V and 2 bases from J, leaving 10 bases between. CDR3: CSVLTGGNQPQHF. In nucleotides, the CDR3 is TGCAGCGTTTTAACTGGGGGCAATCAGCCCCAGCATTTT.

This clone was found a few times. The gene calls are TRBV7-2 and TRBJ2-5, with D possibly being TRBD1 (5 bases). The CDR3 extends over 14 amino acids. Germline V CDR1 and CDR2: SGHTA, FQGNSA. V gave up 3 bases and J gave up 1 base, with 9 bases separating them. CDR3 in DNA: TGTGCCAGCAGCTTCCAGGGCTTCCAAGAGACCCAGTACTTC. Protein sequence: CASSFQGFQETQYF.

This clone was seen more than once but under ten times. The V and J genes are TRBV4-1 and TRBJ1-1; TRBD1 agrees at 9 bases. J was trimmed by 9 bases and V by 4 bases; bases with no gene match: 21. The CDR3 consists of 18 residues. Germline V gives CDR1 MGHRA, CDR2 YSYEKL. In DNA, the CDR3 is TGCGCCAGCAGCCTTAGGACCCCAGGACCGGGACAGGGAGTGAAAGCTTTCTTT. Protein: CASSLRTPGPGQGVKAFF.

The chain has TRBV30 and TRBJ2-1; 12 positions agree with TRBD2. Germline V gene lookup returns CDR1 GTSNPN and CDR2 SVGIG (reference sequence). CDR3 length: 14 amino acids. V lost 5 bases and J lost 12; bases outside the gene matches: 11. The CDR3 spells CAWGGLAGRVGQFF. The CDR3 nucleotides are TGTGCCTGGGGAGGACTAGCGGGAAGGGTAGGGCAGTTCTTC.

In its sample, this clone was seen a few times. The rearrangement uses TRBV6-5 and TRBJ2-1, with 7 bases aligning to TRBD2. This CDR3 has 16 amino acids. Germline lookup yields CDR1 MNHEY and CDR2 SVGAGI. The junction had 6 bases not matched to a gene; V was cut back by 0 bases and J by 4 bases. CDR3 sequence reads: CASSYSRLAAYNEQFF. The CDR3 nucleotides are TGTGCCAGCAGTTACTCGAGGCTAGCGGCGTACAATGAGCAGTTCTTC.

V gene TRBV9 combines with J gene TRBJ2-1; TRBD2 might be the D (7 bases). The germline V gene has CDR1 SGDLS and CDR2 YYNGEE. This CDR3 contains 13 residues. The germline V and J ends were trimmed by 3 bases and 8 bases, with 12 bases remaining between them. The CDR3 reads CASSDQGRDEQFF. CDR3 DNA: TGTGCCAGCAGCGATCAGGGGAGGGATGAGCAGTTCTTC.

This clone was seen only a few times. The V and J genes are TRBV7-9 and TRBJ1-4; tentatively, D is TRBD1 (5 bases). The CDR3 covers 14 residues. Germline-derived CDR1 and CDR2 are SEHNR and FQNEAQ (reference sequence). Deletions cut 2 bases from V and 7 bases from J, with 11 bases between. The CDR3 bases are TGTGCCAGCAGCTTACGGGGGGATAGTGAAAAACTGTTTTTT. Protein product: CASSLRGDSEKLFF.

This chain connects TRBV19 to TRBJ2-1, with 7 bases fitting TRBD2. Trimming cost V 7 bases and J 5 bases; bases outside gene matches: 8. Germline CDR1 is LNHDA and CDR2 is SQIVND (reference sequence). The CDR3 sequence is 14 residues long. In DNA, the CDR3 is TGTGCCAGTACCCCGGGACTACCCAACAATGAGCAGTTCTTC. Its translation: CASTPGLPNNEQFF.